A selection of T cell receptor beta chains follows, all from one sample in a study of T cells in Graves' hyperthyroidism and ophthalmopathy. TCRdb recomputed calls from the multiplex PCR reads with MiXCR, one row per CDR3 protein. Of 300,000 to 450,000 distinct CDR3 sequences in the sample, 15% to 20% were seen once. Sequences were obtained from blood. The receptors here all came from a woman in her 40s with Graves' ophthalmopathy. Both conserved end residues are part of each CDR3. The D gene is left open where the match is weak. Expanded clones get a size class; other rows say once, few or many, or leave the size out.

D gene	V gene	clone size	J gene	CDR3 DNA	CDR3 protein
TRBD2	TRBV13	many	TRBJ2-2	TGTGCCAGCAGCGCTACCCCTAGCGGGACCGGGGAGCTGTTTTTT	CASSATPSGTGELFF
-	TRBV2	-	TRBJ1-2	TGTGCCAGCACCATCCGGCAGGACGTCTATGGCTACACCTTC	CASTIRQDVYGYTF
-	TRBV7-8	-	TRBJ1-5	TGTGCCAGCAGCTTGAGTTGGGTCTCGGGTCAGCCCCAGCATTTT	CASSLSWVSGQPQHF
-	TRBV28	once	TRBJ2-7	TGTGCCAGCAGTTCACTAAGGGGCAAGTACTTC	CASSSLRGKYF
-	TRBV28	many	TRBJ1-2	TGTGCCAGCAGTCCACCCTCAACAGGGCCTGGCTACACCTTC	CASSPPSTGPGYTF
TRBD1	TRBV25-1	many	TRBJ1-1	TGTGCCAGCAGTGAAAGGGGGGACAGGGGCAAAGCTTTCTTT	CASSERGDRGKAFF
TRBD1	TRBV6-5	many	TRBJ1-5	TGTGCCAGCAGGGTGAGCGGGGACAGCATTCAGCCCCAGCATTTT	CASRVSGDSIQPQHF
-	TRBV24-1	-	TRBJ2-7	TGTGCCACCAGTCCCTCGGGACGGAACTACGAGCAGTACTTC	CATSPSGRNYEQYF
TRBD2	TRBV4-3	-	TRBJ2-7	TGCGCCAGCAGCCAAGAAGCCGGGGAGGGATCCTACGAGCAGTACTTC	CASSQEAGEGSYEQYF
-	TRBV28	many	TRBJ1-1	TGTGCCAGCAGTTTACCCCTGGGTACAGGGTCCGACACTGAAGCTTTCTTT	CASSLPLGTGSDTEAFF
TRBD2	TRBV28	-	TRBJ2-7	TGTGCCAGCAGTGCAGAGCGGGGGGTCCTCAATCACGAGCAGTACTTC	CASSAERGVLNHEQYF
TRBD2	TRBV28	many	TRBJ2-5	TGTGCCAGCAGTTTAAGGACTAGCGGCACCCTTCTGGAGACCCAGTACTTC	CASSLRTSGTLLETQYF
-	TRBV7-2	many	TRBJ2-7	TGTGCCAGCAGCTTACAGATCACGGCCTACGAGCAGTACTTC	CASSLQITAYEQYF
-	TRBV6-1	many	TRBJ1-1	TGTGCCAGCACCACGGACGTGAACACTGAAGCTTTCTTT	CASTTDVNTEAFF
-	TRBV28	many	TRBJ1-1	TGTGCCAGCAGTTTAGAAGGTCTGAGGAACACTGAAGCTTTCTTT	CASSLEGLRNTEAFF
TRBD1	TRBV12-3/TRBV12-4	many	TRBJ2-7	TGTGCCGGCAGCCTAAAGGGGACAGGAACCGAGCAGTACTTC	CAGSLKGTGTEQYF
-	TRBV6-4	many	TRBJ1-1	TGTGCCAGCAGTGACTCTCGAGGGGGGCCGAACACTGAAGCTTTCTTT	CASSDSRGGPNTEAFF
-	TRBV6-1	many	TRBJ1-2	TGTGCCAGCGCCTTACAGGGCGGCTACACCTTC	CASALQGGYTF
TRBD2	TRBV5-1	few	TRBJ2-2	TGCGCCAGCAGCTTGACTAGCGGGAGGTCCGGGGAGCTGTTTTTT	CASSLTSGRSGELFF
TRBD1	TRBV30	many	TRBJ1-5	TGTGCCTGGAGTGGGACAGGGAATCAGCCCCAGCATTTT	CAWSGTGNQPQHF
-	TRBV28	many	TRBJ2-5	TGTGCCAGTCGCTTAGAGTCCGGATATCAAGAGACCCAGTACTTC	CASRLESGYQETQYF
-	TRBV10-3	many	TRBJ1-1	TGTGCCATCAGTGGTCGGGACGGGTGGAACACTGAAGCTTTCTTT	CAISGRDGWNTEAFF
TRBD1	TRBV28	-	TRBJ1-2	TGTGCCAGCAGTTTATTGGGGCAGGGGGCTTACTATGGCTACACCTTC	CASSLLGQGAYYGYTF
TRBD1	TRBV4-3	many	TRBJ1-2	TGCGCCAGCAGCCAGGACAGGGAATATGGCTACACCTTC	CASSQDREYGYTF
-	TRBV28	many	TRBJ2-2	TGTGCCAGCAGTCCCCCTGGGCCCGGGGAGCTGTTTTTT	CASSPPGPGELFF
TRBD2	TRBV30	many	TRBJ2-5	TGTGCCTGGCGGGACGGGACTAGCGTCCAAGAGACCCAGTACTTC	CAWRDGTSVQETQYF
-	TRBV20-1	-	TRBJ2-2	TGCAGTGCTAGAGATGAATATTCTCCCGGGGAGCTGTTTTTT	CSARDEYSPGELFF
TRBD1	TRBV12-3/TRBV12-4	many	TRBJ2-7	TGTGCCAGCAGTGGGGGACAGGGAAGCTCCTACGAGCAGTACTTC	CASSGGQGSSYEQYF
TRBD1	TRBV19	many	TRBJ2-7	TGTGCCAGTAGTATAGAATCCGGGACAGGGTACGAGCAGTACTTC	CASSIESGTGYEQYF
-	TRBV6-2/TRBV6-3	many	TRBJ2-6	TGTGCCAGCGGGGGCACCGGGGCCAACGTCCTGACTTTC	CASGGTGANVLTF
-	TRBV10-3	many	TRBJ2-7	TGTGCCATCAGTCCCCGGGACGAGAGCTCCTACGAGCAGTACTTC	CAISPRDESSYEQYF
-	TRBV20-1	many	TRBJ1-2	TGCAGTGCGCAAGGACCTCCTTTCGGCTACACCTTC	CSAQGPPFGYTF
-	TRBV2	many	TRBJ1-1	TGTGCCAGCAGAGATTCAACAGCGAACACTGAAGCTTTCTTT	CASRDSTANTEAFF
TRBD1	TRBV10-3	once	TRBJ1-2	TGTGCCATCAGTGACACCGGGACAGCTTCTTTTGTCACCTTC	CAISDTGTASFVTF
-	TRBV24-1	-	TRBJ1-3	TGTGCCACCAGCACAGATACTGGAAACACCATATATTTT	CATSTDTGNTIYF
-	TRBV24-1	-	TRBJ1-5	TGTGCCACCAGTGAAAGAGCAGGGAGCCAGCCCCAGCATTTT	CATSERAGSQPQHF
-	TRBV12-3/TRBV12-4	-	TRBJ1-1	TGTGCCAGCAGTTTACCCCCAGGGACGGGCAACACTGAAGCTTTCTTT	CASSLPPGTGNTEAFF
TRBD2	TRBV27	many	TRBJ2-7	TGTGCCAGCAGTTTAGGTTTTGGGGGAGGGCGCGACGAGCAGTACTTC	CASSLGFGGGRDEQYF
-	TRBV6-1	many	TRBJ1-5	TGTGCCAGCAGTGAAATGACACCAGGGAGCAATCAGCCCCAGCATTTT	CASSEMTPGSNQPQHF
-	TRBV15	many	TRBJ1-1	TGTGCCACCAGCAGGACAGCTCTGAACACTGAAGCTTTCTTT	CATSRTALNTEAFF
TRBD1	TRBV10-2	-	TRBJ1-5	TGCGCCAGCAGTAAGGGACAGGGGCTGCCCCAGCATTTT	CASSKGQGLPQHF
-	TRBV4-3	few	TRBJ2-2	TGCGCCAACAGCCAACTAAGGAGGGCCGGGGAGCTGTTTTTT	CANSQLRRAGELFF
-	TRBV15	once	TRBJ1-3	TGTGTCACCAGCAGAGGCCAGACAGCGGCTGGAAACACCATATATTTT	CVTSRGQTAAGNTIYF
TRBD1	TRBV18	many	TRBJ1-1	TGTGCCAGCTCGCTACGCTCCGGGACAGGGGGAACTGAAGCTTTCTTT	CASSLRSGTGGTEAFF
-	TRBV7-2	many	TRBJ1-5	TGTGCCAGCAGGCTAGGGACAAATAGCAATCAGCCCCGGCATTTT	CASRLGTNSNQPRHF
-	TRBV7-6	-	TRBJ2-7	TGTGCCAGCAGCTTATGGAGCAGGGACACCGGGGAGCTGTACTTC	CASSLWSRDTGELYF
-	TRBV7-9	many	TRBJ1-2	TGTGCCAGCAGCTCCTCTGGGGGCCTACGCTATGGCTACACCTTC	CASSSSGGLRYGYTF
-	TRBV6-1	many	TRBJ2-2	TGTGCCAGCAGTGAACACAGGGCCACCGGGGAGCTGTTTTTT	CASSEHRATGELFF
-	TRBV28	many	TRBJ2-7	TGTGCCAGCAGTTCCACATTTGGCTCCTACGAGCAGTACTTC	CASSSTFGSYEQYF
-	TRBV9	many	TRBJ2-3	TGTGCCAGCAGCGTAGAGGGAGCTAGCACAGATACGCAGTATTTT	CASSVEGASTDTQYF
TRBD2	TRBV12-3/TRBV12-4	few	TRBJ2-5	TGTGCCAGCAGTAGGGGATCTAGGTTTTCGGTGCGGGAGACTCAGTACTTC	CASSRGSRFSVRETQYF
-	TRBV6-2/TRBV6-3	-	TRBJ1-1	TGTGCCAGCAGCCAAGAAAGGGGGACTGAAGCTTTCTTT	CASSQERGTEAFF
TRBD1	TRBV14	-	TRBJ1-1	TGTGCCAGCAGCGAGGACAGGGGGCGAACTGAAGCTTTCTTT	CASSEDRGRTEAFF